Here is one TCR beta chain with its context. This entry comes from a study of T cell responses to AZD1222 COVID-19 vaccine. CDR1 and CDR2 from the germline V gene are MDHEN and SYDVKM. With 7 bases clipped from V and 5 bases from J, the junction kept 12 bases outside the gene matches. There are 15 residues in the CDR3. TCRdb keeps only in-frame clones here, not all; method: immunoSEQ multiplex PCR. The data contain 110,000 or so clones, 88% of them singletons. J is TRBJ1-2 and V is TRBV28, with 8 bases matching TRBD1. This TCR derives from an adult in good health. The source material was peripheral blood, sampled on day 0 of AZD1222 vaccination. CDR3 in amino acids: CASTDGGRGLYGYTF. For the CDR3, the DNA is TGTGCCAGCACCGACGGCGGCAGGGGGCTTTATGGCTACACCTTC.